One T cell receptor (beta chain) is described in this entry. Its cognate antigen is unknown. This specimen comes from a study of shared clonotypes between healthy human individuals. Using immunoSEQ multiplex PCR, the repertoire was profiled, and TCRdb retains in-frame clones only, with some absent. Of millions of clones listed, 85% to 95% are singletons. Study-wide results and limits: Relative to memory subsets, naive subsets generally showed larger estimated richness. Represented diversity (both genetic and exposure-history) was limited by the small number of donors.

Trimming left V 5 bases short and J 4 bases short, with 12 bases between. Per germline, CDR1 SGHTA and CDR2 FQGNSA. The CDR3 totals 13 residues. This clonotype originated in a man aged 18-30 years in good health. The sample comprised naive CD4+ T cells sorted from blood. Subset reported: CD45RA+ positively selected. The gene calls are TRBV7-2 and TRBJ2-7; D is uncertain. DNA of the CDR3: TGTGCCAGCAGCACGCCCGACCCGTACGAGCAGTACTTC. Amino acid sequence: CASSTPDPYEQYF.